This T cell receptor (beta chain) derives from a study of blood T cell repertoires in COVID-19. Background on the study: COVID-19 samples, acute and convalescent, were from the United States, Italy and Spain. The analysed material was cDNA or gDNA that came from T cells, B-cell-depleted T cells, or PBMCs.

The CDR3 spans 15 residues. V was cut by 6 bases and J by 3 bases, with 18 bases left in between. Germline V lookup: CDR1 KGHSH, CDR2 LQKENI. Enrollees, about 18 to 95 years old, lived in 25 or so US areas. Clinical history reported by participants formed the basis on which cohorts were assigned. The protocol was immunoSEQ multiplex PCR, while the TCRdb copy is restricted to in-frame clones and leaves out a portion. The sample lists hundreds of thousands of clones; 89% were seen once. The chain couples TRBV18 to TRBJ2-7; the D gene is possibly TRBD2 (6 bases). Sequenced sample: PBMCs or T cells enriched from blood (not recorded which). This clonotype was obtained from a woman aged 35 to 49 who had recovered from COVID-19. The CDR3 nucleotides read TGTGCCAGCTCGGGAGGACTTGAGGGGAACTACGAGCAGTACTTC. Its protein is CASSGGLEGNYEQYF.